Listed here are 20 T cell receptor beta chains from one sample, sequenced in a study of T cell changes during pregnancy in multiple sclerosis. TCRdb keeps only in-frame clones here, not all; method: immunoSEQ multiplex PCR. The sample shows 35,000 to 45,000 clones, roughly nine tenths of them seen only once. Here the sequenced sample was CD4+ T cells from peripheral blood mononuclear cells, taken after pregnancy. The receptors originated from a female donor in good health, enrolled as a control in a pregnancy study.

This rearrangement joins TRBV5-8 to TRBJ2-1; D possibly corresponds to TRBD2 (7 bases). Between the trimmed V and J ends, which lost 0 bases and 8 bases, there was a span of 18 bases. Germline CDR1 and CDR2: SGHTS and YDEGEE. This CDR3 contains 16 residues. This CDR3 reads CASSLGWRGPRDEQFF. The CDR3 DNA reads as TGTGCCAGCAGCTTGGGGTGGCGGGGGCCCCGGGATGAGCAGTTCTTC.

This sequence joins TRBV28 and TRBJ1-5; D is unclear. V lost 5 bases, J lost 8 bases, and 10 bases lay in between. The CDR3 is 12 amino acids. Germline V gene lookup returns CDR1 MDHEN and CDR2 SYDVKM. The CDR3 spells CASSVVPEPQHF. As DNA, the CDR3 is TGTGCCAGCAGTGTGGTACCGGAGCCCCAGCATTTT.

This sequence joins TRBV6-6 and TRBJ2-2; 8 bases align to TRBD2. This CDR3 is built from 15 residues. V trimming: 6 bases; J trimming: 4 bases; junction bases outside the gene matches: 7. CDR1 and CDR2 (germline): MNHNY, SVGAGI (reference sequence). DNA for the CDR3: TGTGCCAGCAGGCCGGGAGGGCCGGGCACCGGGGAGCTGTTTTTT. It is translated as CASRPGGPGTGELFF.

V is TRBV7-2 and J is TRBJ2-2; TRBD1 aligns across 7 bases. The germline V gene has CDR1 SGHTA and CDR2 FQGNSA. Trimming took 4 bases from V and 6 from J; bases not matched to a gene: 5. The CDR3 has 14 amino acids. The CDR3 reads CASSYGTAAGELFF. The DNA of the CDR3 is TGTGCCAGCAGCTACGGGACAGCAGCCGGGGAGCTGTTTTTT.

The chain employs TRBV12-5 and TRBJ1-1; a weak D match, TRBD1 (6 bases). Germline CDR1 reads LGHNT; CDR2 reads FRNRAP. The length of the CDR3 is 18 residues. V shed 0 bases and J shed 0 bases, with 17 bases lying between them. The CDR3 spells CASGLVSSAGALNTEAFF. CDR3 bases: TGTGCTAGTGGTTTGGTATCGTCCGCAGGGGCCCTGAACACTGAAGCTTTCTTT.

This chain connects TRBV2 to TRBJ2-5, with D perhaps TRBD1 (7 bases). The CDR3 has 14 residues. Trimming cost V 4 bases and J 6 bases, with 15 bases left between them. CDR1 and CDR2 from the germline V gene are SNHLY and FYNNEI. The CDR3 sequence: CASSGGGQAQTQYF. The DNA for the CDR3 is TGTGCCAGCAGTGGGGGAGGACAGGCTCAGACCCAGTACTTC.

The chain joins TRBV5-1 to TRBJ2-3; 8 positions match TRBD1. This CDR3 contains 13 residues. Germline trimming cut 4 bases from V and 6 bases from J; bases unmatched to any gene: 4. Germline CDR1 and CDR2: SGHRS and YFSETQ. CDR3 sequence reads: CASSVTGVDTQYF. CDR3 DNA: TGCGCCAGCAGCGTGACAGGGGTGGATACGCAGTATTTT.

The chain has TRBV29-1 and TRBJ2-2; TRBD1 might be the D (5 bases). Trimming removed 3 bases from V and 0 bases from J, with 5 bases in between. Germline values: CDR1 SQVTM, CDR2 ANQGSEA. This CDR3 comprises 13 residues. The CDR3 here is CSVDRANTGELFF. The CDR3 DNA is TGCAGCGTTGACAGGGCGAACACCGGGGAGCTGTTTTTT.

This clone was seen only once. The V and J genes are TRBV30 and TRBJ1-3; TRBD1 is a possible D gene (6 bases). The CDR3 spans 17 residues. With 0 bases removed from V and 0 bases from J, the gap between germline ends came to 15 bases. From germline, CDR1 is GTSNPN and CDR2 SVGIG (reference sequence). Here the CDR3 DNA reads TGTGCCTGGAGTGTATCACAGGGACCTCGCTCTGGAAACACCATATATTTT. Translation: CAWSVSQGPRSGNTIYF.

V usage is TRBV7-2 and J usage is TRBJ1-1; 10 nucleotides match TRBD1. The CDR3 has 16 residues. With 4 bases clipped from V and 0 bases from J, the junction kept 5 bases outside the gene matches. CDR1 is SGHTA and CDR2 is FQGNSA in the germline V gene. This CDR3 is CASSSRQGAVNTEAFF. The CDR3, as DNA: TGTGCCAGCAGCTCCCGACAGGGGGCGGTGAACACTGAAGCTTTCTTT.

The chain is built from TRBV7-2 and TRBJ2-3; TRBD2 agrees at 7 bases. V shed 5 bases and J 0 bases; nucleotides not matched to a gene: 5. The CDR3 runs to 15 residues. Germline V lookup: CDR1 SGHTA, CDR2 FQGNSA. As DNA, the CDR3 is TGTGCCAGCAGCCCCCTAGCGGCTAGCACAGATACGCAGTATTTT. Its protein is CASSPLAASTDTQYF.

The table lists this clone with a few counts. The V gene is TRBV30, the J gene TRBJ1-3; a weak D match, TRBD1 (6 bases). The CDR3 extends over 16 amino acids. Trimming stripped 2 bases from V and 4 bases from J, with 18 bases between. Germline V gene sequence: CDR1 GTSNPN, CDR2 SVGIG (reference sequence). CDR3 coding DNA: TGTGCCTGGAGTTTTGGACAGTTATCAACCGGAAACACCATATATTTT. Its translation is CAWSFGQLSTGNTIYF.

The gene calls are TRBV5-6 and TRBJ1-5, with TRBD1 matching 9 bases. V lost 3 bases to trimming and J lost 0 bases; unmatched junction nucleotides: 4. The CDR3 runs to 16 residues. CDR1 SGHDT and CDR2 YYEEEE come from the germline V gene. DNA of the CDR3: TGTGCCAGCAGCTACCGGACAGGGGTTAGCAATCAGCCCCAGCATTTT. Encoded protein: CASSYRTGVSNQPQHF.

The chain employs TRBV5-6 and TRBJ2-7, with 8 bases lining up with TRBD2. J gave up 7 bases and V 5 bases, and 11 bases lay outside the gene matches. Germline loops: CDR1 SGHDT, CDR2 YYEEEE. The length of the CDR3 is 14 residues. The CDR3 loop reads CASRGAGAPREQYF. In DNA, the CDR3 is TGTGCCAGCAGGGGAGCGGGGGCCCCTCGGGAGCAGTACTTC.

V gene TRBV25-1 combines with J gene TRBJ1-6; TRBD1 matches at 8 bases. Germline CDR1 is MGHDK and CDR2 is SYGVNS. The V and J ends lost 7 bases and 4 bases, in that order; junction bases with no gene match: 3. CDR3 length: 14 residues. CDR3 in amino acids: CASNRQGYNSPLHF. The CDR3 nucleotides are TGTGCCAGCAACCGACAGGGGTATAATTCACCCCTCCACTTT.

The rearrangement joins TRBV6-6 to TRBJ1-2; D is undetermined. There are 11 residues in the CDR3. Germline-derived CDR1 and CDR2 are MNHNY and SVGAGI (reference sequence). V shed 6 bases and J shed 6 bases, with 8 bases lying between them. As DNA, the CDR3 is TGTGCCAGCAGAGTGGGCGATGGCTACACCTTC. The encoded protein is CASRVGDGYTF.

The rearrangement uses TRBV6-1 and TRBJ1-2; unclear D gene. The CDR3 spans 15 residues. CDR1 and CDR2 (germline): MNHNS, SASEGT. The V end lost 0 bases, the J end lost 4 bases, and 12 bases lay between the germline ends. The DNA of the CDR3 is TGTGCCAGCAGTGAAGCGCGGGTCAGCGGCTATGGCTACACCTTC. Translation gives CASSEARVSGYGYTF.

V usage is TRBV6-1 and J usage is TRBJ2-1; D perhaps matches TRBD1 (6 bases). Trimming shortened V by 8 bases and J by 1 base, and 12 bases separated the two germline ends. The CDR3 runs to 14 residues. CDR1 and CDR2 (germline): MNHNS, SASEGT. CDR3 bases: TGTGCCAGCGGGGGCGGCCAGTCCTACAATGAGCAGTTCTTC. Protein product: CASGGGQSYNEQFF.

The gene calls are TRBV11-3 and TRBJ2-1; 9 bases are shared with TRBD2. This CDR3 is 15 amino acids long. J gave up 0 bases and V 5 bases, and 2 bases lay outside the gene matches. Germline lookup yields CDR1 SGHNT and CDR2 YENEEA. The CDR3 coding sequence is TGTGCCAGCAGCCTGACTAGCGGCTCCTACAATGAGCAGTTCTTC. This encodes CASSLTSGSYNEQFF.

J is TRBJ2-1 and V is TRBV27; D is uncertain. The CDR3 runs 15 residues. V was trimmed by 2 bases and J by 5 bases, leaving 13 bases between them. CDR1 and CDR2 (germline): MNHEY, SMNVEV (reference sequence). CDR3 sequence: CASSLGVSAHNEQFF. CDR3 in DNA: TGTGCCAGCAGTTTAGGAGTCTCAGCCCACAATGAGCAGTTCTTC.